The 12 T cell receptor beta chains below were found in one sample sequenced in a study of cytomegalovirus exposure and HLA in healthy donors. This PCR relied on a set of 60 Vbeta primers and 13 Jbeta primers. The table came from immunoSEQ multiplex PCR; TCRdb's copy has only in-frame clones and leaves some out. The table shows under 200,000 clones, with 75% to 85% occurring only once. The material sequenced was PBMCs. These receptors were collected from a woman aged 25 to 39 in good health and CMV-seropositive.

The rearrangement uses TRBV10-3 and TRBJ2-5, with 8 positions matching TRBD1. Unmatched junction bases numbered 8, after V lost 10 bases and J lost 4 bases. This CDR3 is built from 13 residues. The germline CDR1 and CDR2 sequences are ENHRY and SYGVKD. Here the CDR3 DNA reads TGTGCCACCTGGACAGGGTCTCGAGAGACCCAGTACTTC. Amino acid sequence: CATWTGSRETQYF.

V gene TRBV10-3 combines with J gene TRBJ2-5, with D unresolved. CDR1 and CDR2 from the germline V gene are ENHRY and SYGVKD. The CDR3 totals 11 residues. Deletions cut 2 bases from V and 7 bases from J, with 5 bases between. The CDR3 DNA sequence: TGTGCCATCAGTGAGGTCGGGACCCAGTACTTC. Its translation: CAISEVGTQYF.

This sequence joins TRBV30 and TRBJ2-1, with D possibly matching TRBD2 (6 bases). This CDR3 is built from 16 residues. Trimming took 5 bases from V and 0 from J, leaving 17 bases between them. Germline CDR1 is GTSNPN and CDR2 is SVGIG (reference sequence). CDR3 in amino acids: CAWGRGLAGSYNEQFF. CDR3 DNA sequence: TGTGCCTGGGGTCGGGGACTGGCGGGCTCCTACAATGAGCAGTTCTTC. The full variable domain, its missing parts supplied by reference TRBV30 and TRBJ2-1, is SQTIHQWPATLVQPVGSPLSLECTVEGTSNPNLYWYRQAAGRGLQLLFYSVGIGQISSEVPQNLSASRPQDRQFILSSKKLLLSDSGFYLCAWGRGLAGSYNEQFFGPGTRLTVL.

The chain is built from TRBV7-6 and TRBJ2-5; D remains ambiguous. The CDR3 extends over 14 amino acids. Germline CDR1 is SGHVS and CDR2 is FNYEAQ. With 0 bases removed from V and 4 bases from J, the gap between germline ends came to 9 bases. The CDR3: CASSLAHSVETQYF. In nucleotides, the CDR3 is TGTGCCAGCAGCTTAGCGCACAGTGTAGAGACCCAGTACTTC.

The V and J genes are TRBV28 and TRBJ1-5; possible D gene TRBD1, 5 bases. V was clipped by 1 base and J by 1 base, with 20 bases between them. Germline loops: CDR1 MDHEN, CDR2 SYDVKM. The CDR3 consists of 19 residues. The CDR3 region is CASSLSWGGMGFSNQPQHF. For the CDR3, the DNA is TGTGCCAGCAGTTTATCCTGGGGGGGGATGGGGTTCAGCAATCAGCCCCAGCATTTT.

This rearrangement joins TRBV20-1 to TRBJ1-1; D is unclear. Trimming removed 6 bases at V and 1 base at J, with 6 bases between. The CDR3 sequence is 11 residues long. Looked up from germline, CDR1 is DFQATT and CDR2 is SNEGSKA (reference sequence). CDR3 loop: CSAPRNTEAFF. Written as DNA, the CDR3 is TGCAGTGCCCCGCGGAACACTGAAGCTTTCTTT.

The chain links TRBV19 to TRBJ2-7, with D possibly being TRBD2 (6 bases). The CDR3 is 14 residues long. Germline CDR1 reads LNHDA; CDR2 reads SQIVND (reference sequence). V shed 4 bases and J shed 0 bases, with 10 bases lying between them. CDR3 protein: CASSSGVDSYEQYF. DNA for the CDR3: TGTGCCAGTAGTAGCGGGGTAGACTCCTACGAGCAGTACTTC.

The CDR3 spells CASSQDLGGVETQYF. CDR3 in DNA: TGTGCCAGCAGCCAAGATCTCGGGGGGGTAGAGACCCAGTACTTC. This chain joins TRBV4-2 and TRBJ2-5, with 8 bases identical to TRBD2. This CDR3 is 15 amino acids long. Germline V lookup: CDR1 LGHNA, CDR2 YNFKEQ. After removal of 0 bases from V and 4 bases from J, the junction contained 4 bases not matched to a gene.

The chain joins TRBV21-1 to TRBJ2-6; the DNA was not used to check the table's D call, TRBD1. TRBV21-1 is termed a pseudogene. This CDR3 is 16 amino acids long. CDR3 nucleotides: TGTGCCAGCAGCCGGGACACACCCTCTGGGGCCAACGTCCTGACTTTC. Translating gives CASSRDTPSGANVLTF.

The chain joins TRBV27 to TRBJ2-7; 7 bases align to TRBD2. Germline V gene data show CDR1 as MNHEY and CDR2 as SMNVEV (reference sequence). There are 13 residues in the CDR3. With 8 bases clipped from V and 0 bases from J, the junction kept 4 bases outside the gene matches. The CDR3 loop reads CASRERDSYEQYF. CDR3 sequence (DNA): TGTGCCAGCCGGGAGCGGGACTCCTACGAGCAGTACTTC.

The genes are TRBV7-2 and TRBJ1-1; possibly TRBD1 for D (5 bases). Trimming cost V 3 bases and J 2 bases, with 10 bases left between them. Germline-derived CDR1 and CDR2 are SGHTA and FQGNSA. The CDR3 length is 14 residues. Here the CDR3 DNA reads TGTGCCAGCAGCTTGACAGATATCAACACTGAAGCTTTCTTT. Translated: CASSLTDINTEAFF.

The rearrangement uses TRBV5-1 and TRBJ2-7; D remains ambiguous. Trimming took off 4 bases at V and 0 bases at J, with 11 bases between the two ends. Per germline, CDR1 SGHRS and CDR2 YFSETQ. The CDR3 sequence is 14 residues long. The CDR3 DNA sequence: TGCGCCAGCAGCCCCCTGCAACTCTCCTACGAGCAGTACTTC. Its protein product is CASSPLQLSYEQYF.